This T cell receptor (beta chain) was documented in a study of identical twins. Study-wide results and caveats: Invariant MAIT and iNKT cells are populations that could partly confound zero-insertion analyses. Beta clonotypes that were abundant in cord blood contained fewer insertions, a pattern absent from memory repertoires. Conclusions were based on cross-sectional statistical analysis, without following the same donors.

The V and J ends lost 3 bases and 14 bases, in that order; junction bases with no gene match: 8. This CDR3 region has 13 residues. Germline V gives CDR1 SEHNR, CDR2 FQNEAQ (reference sequence). TCRdb recomputed calls from the 5' RACE reads with MiXCR, one row per CDR3 protein. The table shows approximately 630,000 distinct CDR3 sequences, with just over 7% occurring only once. In its sample, this clonotype was seen many times. The antigen is unknown. This sample was shared with a second study, whose subject was yellow fever vaccine responses in identical twins.

This clonotype was sampled from a woman younger than 30 in good health. The sample consisted of PBMCs. The chain combines TRBV7-9 with TRBJ1-4, with 8 bases lining up with TRBD1. Here the CDR3 DNA reads TGTGCCAGCAGCTTGGCTGGACAGGGTGGTCTGTTTTTT. Residues: CASSLAGQGGLFF.